One sample yielded the 3 T cell receptor beta chains listed below, sequenced in a study of blood T cell repertoires in COVID-19. The protocol was immunoSEQ multiplex PCR, while the TCRdb copy is restricted to in-frame clones and leaves out a portion. The repertoire has some 130,000 clones, around nine tenths of them found once; the top ten carry approximately 10%. Source material: peripheral blood. The receptors derive from a woman aged 70-85 years with COVID-19, enrolled during active disease.

DNA of the CDR3: TGTGCCAGTAGTACGACAGGGGCCAAGGAAAAACTGTTTTTT. It translates to CASSTTGAKEKLFF. This chain links TRBV19 with TRBJ1-4; 8 bases map to TRBD1. The CDR3 has 14 residues. Germline V gene lookup returns CDR1 LNHDA and CDR2 SQIVND (reference sequence). V shed 4 bases and J 8 bases; nucleotides not matched to a gene: 6.

The chain joins TRBV13 to TRBJ2-7; the match to TRBD1 covers 11 bases. V shed 5 bases, J shed 0 bases, and the junction held 12 bases outside the gene matches. This CDR3 has 18 residues. Looked up from germline, CDR1 is PRHDT and CDR2 is FYEKMQ (reference sequence). The CDR3 DNA sequence: TGTGCCAGCAGCCGGGGACAGGGGGTACGAATCCCCTCCTACGAGCAGTACTTC. The encoded protein is CASSRGQGVRIPSYEQYF.

The chain has TRBV6-2 or TRBV6-3 and TRBJ1-3; D might be TRBD1 (6 bases). Per germline, CDR1 MNHEY and CDR2 SVGEGT. Trimming removed 3 bases at V and 0 bases at J, with 12 bases between. This CDR3 has 16 residues. CDR3 DNA: TGTGCCAGCAGTTATCCCGGACAGACCTCTGGAAACACCATATATTTT. Its translation: CASSYPGQTSGNTIYF.